This T cell receptor beta chain was profiled in a study of blood T cell repertoires in COVID-19. Sequencing used immunoSEQ multiplex PCR; TCRdb keeps in-frame clones, though not all of them. The sample records approximately 230,000 clones, around 80% being singletons. The CDR3 is made up of 21 amino acids. The receptor's source is a man aged 25-45 years with active or convalescent COVID-19. V and J are TRBV1 and TRBJ2-3; the DNA was not compared with TRBD2, the D call given in the table. TRBV1 corresponds to a pseudogene. The material sequenced was peripheral blood. CDR3 region: CTSSQDRDPRGGDMNTDTQYF. Written as DNA, the CDR3 is TGCACCAGCAGCCAAGATCGGGATCCTCGCGGGGGGGATATGAACACAGATACGCAGTATTTT.